This T cell receptor (beta chain) is from a study of blood T cell repertoires in COVID-19. Background on the study: Acute-phase and convalescent COVID-19 samples originated in the United States, Italy and Spain. Nucleic acid was either cDNA or gDNA, and it came from T cells, B-cell-depleted T cells, or PBMCs.

In the source study's methods: Nucleated cell counts were estimated from reference gene primer amplification. The method was immunoSEQ multiplex PCR; TCRdb's version includes in-frame clones alone and lacks a portion of them. The V and J calls and clone size were taken over from that table, and D and trimming were inferred from the DNA. The sample shows 100,000 to 150,000 clones, around 87% of them seen only once. J gave up 1 base and V 6 bases, and 4 bases lay outside the gene matches. Germline V lookup: CDR1 MGHDK, CDR2 SYGVNS. CDR3 length: 14 residues. The sequenced material came from peripheral blood. V is TRBV25-1 and J is TRBJ2-3; 7 nucleotides line up with TRBD2. The origin of this receptor is a middle-aged man with acute or convalescent COVID-19. For the CDR3, the DNA is TGTGCCAGCAGCCCCCTAGCGGGCACAGATACGCAGTATTTT. Translating gives CASSPLAGTDTQYF.